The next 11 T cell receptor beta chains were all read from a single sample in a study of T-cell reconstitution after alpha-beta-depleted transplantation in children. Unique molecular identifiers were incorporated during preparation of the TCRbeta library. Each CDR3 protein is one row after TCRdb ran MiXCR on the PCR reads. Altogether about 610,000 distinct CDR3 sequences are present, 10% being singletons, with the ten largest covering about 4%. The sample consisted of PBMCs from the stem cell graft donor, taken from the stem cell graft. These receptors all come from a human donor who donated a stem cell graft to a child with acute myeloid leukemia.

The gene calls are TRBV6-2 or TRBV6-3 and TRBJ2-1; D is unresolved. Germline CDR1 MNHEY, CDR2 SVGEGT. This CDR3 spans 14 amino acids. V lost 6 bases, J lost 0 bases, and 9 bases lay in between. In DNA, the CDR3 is TGTGCCAGCAGCATCCGCAGCTCCTACAATGAGCAGTTCTTC. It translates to CASSIRSSYNEQFF.

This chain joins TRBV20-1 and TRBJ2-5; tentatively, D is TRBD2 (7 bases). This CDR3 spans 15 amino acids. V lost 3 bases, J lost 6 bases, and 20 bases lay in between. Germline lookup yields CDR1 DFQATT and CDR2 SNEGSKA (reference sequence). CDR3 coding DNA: TGCAGTGCTAGGGACCTCAGGGGAGGGGGGAAGACCCAGTACTTC. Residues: CSARDLRGGGKTQYF.

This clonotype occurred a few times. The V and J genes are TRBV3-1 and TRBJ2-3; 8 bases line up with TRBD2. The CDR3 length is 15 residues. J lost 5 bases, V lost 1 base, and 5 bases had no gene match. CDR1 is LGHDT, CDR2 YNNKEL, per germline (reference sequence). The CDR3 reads CASSQVMAGGDTQYF. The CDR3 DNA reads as TGTGCCAGCAGCCAAGTCATGGCGGGAGGAGATACGCAGTATTTT.

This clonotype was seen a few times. The CDR3 sequence is CSARDPEGNYGYTF. The CDR3 nucleotides are TGCAGTGCTAGAGATCCAGAGGGAAACTATGGCTACACCTTC. J is TRBJ1-2 and V is TRBV20-1; D gene unclear. Germline V gene sequence: CDR1 DFQATT, CDR2 SNEGSKA (reference sequence). CDR3 size: 14 residues. Trimming cost V 0 bases and J 2 bases, with 10 bases left between them.

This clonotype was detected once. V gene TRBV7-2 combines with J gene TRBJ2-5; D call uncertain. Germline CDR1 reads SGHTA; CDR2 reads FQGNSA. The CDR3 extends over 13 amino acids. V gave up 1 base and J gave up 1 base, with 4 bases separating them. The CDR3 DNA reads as TGTGCCAGCAGCTTAGTCAGCCAAGAGACCCAGTACTTC. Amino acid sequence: CASSLVSQETQYF.

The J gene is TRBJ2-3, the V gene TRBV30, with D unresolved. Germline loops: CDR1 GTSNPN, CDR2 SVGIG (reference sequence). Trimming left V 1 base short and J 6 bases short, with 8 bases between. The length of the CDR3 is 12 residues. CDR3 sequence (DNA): TGTGCCTGGAGTGACCCCGCGGATACGCAGTATTTT. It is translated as CAWSDPADTQYF.

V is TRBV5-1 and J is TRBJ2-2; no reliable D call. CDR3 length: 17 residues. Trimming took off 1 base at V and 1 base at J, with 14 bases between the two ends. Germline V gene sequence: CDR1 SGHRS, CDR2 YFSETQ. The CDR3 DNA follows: TGCGCCAGCAGCTTGAGAGGTGGTAGCTGGAACACCGGGGAGCTGTTTTTT. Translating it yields CASSLRGGSWNTGELFF.

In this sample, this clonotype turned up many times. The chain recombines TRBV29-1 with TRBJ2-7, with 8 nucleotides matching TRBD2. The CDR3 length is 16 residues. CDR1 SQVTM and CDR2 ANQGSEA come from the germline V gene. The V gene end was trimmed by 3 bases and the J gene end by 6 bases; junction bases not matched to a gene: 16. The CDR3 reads CSVDGAPGLVESEQYF. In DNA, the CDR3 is TGCAGCGTTGATGGGGCGCCGGGACTAGTCGAATCCGAGCAGTACTTC.

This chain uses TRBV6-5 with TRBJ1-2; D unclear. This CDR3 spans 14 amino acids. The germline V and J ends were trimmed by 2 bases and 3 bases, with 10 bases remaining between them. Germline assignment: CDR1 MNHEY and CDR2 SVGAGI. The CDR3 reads CASSYREEDYGYTF. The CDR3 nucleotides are TGTGCCAGCAGTTACAGGGAGGAGGACTATGGCTACACCTTC.

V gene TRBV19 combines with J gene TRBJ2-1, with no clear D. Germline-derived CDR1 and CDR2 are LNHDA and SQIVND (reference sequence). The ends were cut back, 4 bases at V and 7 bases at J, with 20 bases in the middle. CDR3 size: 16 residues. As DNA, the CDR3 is TGTGCCAGTAGTAAGTACGGCCCAATCGGCGGAAATGAGCAGTTCTTC. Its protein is CASSKYGPIGGNEQFF.

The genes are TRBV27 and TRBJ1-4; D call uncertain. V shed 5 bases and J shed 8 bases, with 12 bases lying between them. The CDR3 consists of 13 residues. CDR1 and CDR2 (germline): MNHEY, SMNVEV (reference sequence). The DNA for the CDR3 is TGTGCCAGCAGTATCGGCCTGTCAGAAAAACTGTTTTTT. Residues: CASSIGLSEKLFF.